The present T cell receptor beta chain was sequenced within a study of shared clonotypes between healthy human individuals. Findings and caveats of the study: When naive CD4 clonotypes were compared across a handful of donors, approximately 5% were shared. Among donors, clonotype sharing was expected to be affected by sequencing depth. Sampling involved blood alone; tissue repertoires likely differ.

This clone was picked up a small number of times. Its matching antigen is unknown. Sequencing was performed with immunoSEQ multiplex PCR; in TCRdb, only in-frame clones are kept and a portion is missing. Among roughly 2.6 million clones, over 85% were seen once, and the ten largest hold around 0.14%. The germline gives CDR1 MNHEY, CDR2 SVGAGI. The CDR3 length is 13 residues. The V gene lost 7 bases and the J gene lost 1 base, with 7 bases spanning the gap. This sequence joins TRBV6-5 and TRBJ2-2; D is unclear. The sequenced sample consisted of naive CD4+ T cells sorted from blood. Subset given: CD45RA+ positively selected. This receptor was obtained from a man aged 18 to 30 in good health. CDR3 amino acids: CASTRGNTGELFF. The CDR3, as DNA: TGTGCCAGCACTAGAGGGAACACCGGGGAGCTGTTTTTT.